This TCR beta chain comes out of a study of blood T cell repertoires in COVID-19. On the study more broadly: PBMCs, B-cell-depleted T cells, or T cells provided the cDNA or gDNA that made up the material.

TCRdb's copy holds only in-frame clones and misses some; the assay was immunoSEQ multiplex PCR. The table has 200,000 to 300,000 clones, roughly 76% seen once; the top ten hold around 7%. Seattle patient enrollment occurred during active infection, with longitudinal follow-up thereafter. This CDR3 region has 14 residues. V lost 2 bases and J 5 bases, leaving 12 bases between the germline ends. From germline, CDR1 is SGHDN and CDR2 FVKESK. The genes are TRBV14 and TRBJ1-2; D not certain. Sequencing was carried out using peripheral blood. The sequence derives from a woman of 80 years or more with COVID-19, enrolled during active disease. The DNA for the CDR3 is TGTGCCAGCAGCCAACAGTCAGGTCCTTATGGCTACACCTTC. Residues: CASSQQSGPYGYTF.